The entry below describes one T cell receptor beta chain. CDR3 length: 15 amino acids. Germline lookup yields CDR1 KGHSH and CDR2 LQKENI. J was trimmed by 3 bases and V by 4 bases; bases with no gene match: 7. Participants came from around 25 US areas, aged roughly 18 to 89 years. Participants' own reports of clinical history determined their cohort assignment. Each recovered donor of Cohort 3 presented with two negative PCRs, clearance, or symptom resolution. Original analysis: The assay estimated nucleated cells by amplifying reference gene primers. The table came from immunoSEQ multiplex PCR; TCRdb's copy has only in-frame clones and leaves some out. V and J calls and clone size are copied from that table; D and trimming were computed from the DNA. The sample holds approximately 150,000 clones, around 84% seen once. The data were obtained in a study of blood T cell repertoires in COVID-19.

This TCR derives from a woman aged 50 to 65 who had recovered from COVID-19. Sequencing was done on a sample of PBMCs or T cells enriched from blood (not recorded which). The V call is TRBV18, the J call TRBJ2-3; 7 nucleotides agree with TRBD1. The DNA for the CDR3 is TGTGCCAGCTCACGGGGACAGATACGGACAGATACGCAGTATTTT. Translated, it gives CASSRGQIRTDTQYF.